The subject of this entry is one T cell receptor (beta chain). The data were obtained in a study of T cell responses to AZD1222 COVID-19 vaccine. The trim removed 10 bases at V and 2 bases at J, leaving 8 bases unmatched. CDR1 is MNHEY and CDR2 is SMNVEV in the germline V gene (reference sequence). The CDR3 is 14 residues long. TCRdb keeps only in-frame clones here, not all; method: immunoSEQ multiplex PCR. The profile shows over 110,000 clones, less than 95% of them singletons. This receptor was obtained from an adult in good health. The material was peripheral blood, obtained on day 0 of AZD1222 vaccination. The V call is TRBV27, the J call TRBJ1-5; 7 bases fit TRBD1. The CDR3 spells CATGGSWGNQPQHF. CDR3 nucleotide sequence: TGTGCCACAGGGGGGTCATGGGGCAATCAGCCCCAGCATTTT.